Shown below are 5 T cell receptor beta chains from a single sample sequenced in a study of blood T cell repertoires in COVID-19. Measured with immunoSEQ multiplex PCR; TCRdb has only the in-frame clones, and not every one. The table shows roughly 90,000 clones, with approximately 80% occurring only once. The sequencing input was peripheral blood. The receptor source for this set is a woman older than 75 with active or convalescent COVID-19.

The J gene is TRBJ2-3, the V gene TRBV5-5; no firm D call. This CDR3 region has 15 residues. Between the trimmed V and J ends, which lost 2 bases and 2 bases, there was a span of 12 bases. Per the germline V gene, CDR1 is SGHKS and CDR2 is YYEKEE (reference sequence). CDR3 DNA sequence: TGTGCCAGCAGCTTATCAGGCCACCCCACAGATACGCAGTATTTT. Translating it yields CASSLSGHPTDTQYF.

This clone was recorded only once. The genes are TRBV11-2 and TRBJ2-5; TRBD2 matches at 9 bases. Germline CDR1 SGHAT, CDR2 FQNNGV. The CDR3 is 16 residues long. Losses at the gene ends were 1 base for V and 5 bases for J; bases not matched to a gene: 8. CDR3 residues: CASSLGPRGGLETQYF. The CDR3 DNA follows: TGTGCCAGCAGCTTAGGACCGCGGGGGGGCCTGGAGACCCAGTACTTC.

V is TRBV3-1 (or the pseudogene TRBV3-2) and J is TRBJ2-1; 13 bases match TRBD2. CDR3 length: 13 amino acids. CDR1 and CDR2 from the germline V gene are LGHDT and YNNKEL (reference sequence). V was clipped by 10 bases and J by 10 bases; unmatched bases: 7. CDR3 nucleotides: TGTGCCACTGGGCGGACTAGCGGGAGCGAGCAGTTCTTC. It translates to CATGRTSGSEQFF.

The chain links TRBV11-2 to TRBJ1-2; D unclear. CDR1 and CDR2 from the germline V gene are SGHAT and FQNNGV. The V and J ends lost 0 bases and 5 bases respectively, with 10 bases between them. This CDR3 contains 14 residues. The chain's CDR3 is CASSLEAVSYGYTF. In DNA form, the CDR3 reads TGTGCCAGCAGCTTAGAGGCAGTTTCGTATGGCTACACCTTC. Based on the CDR3 plus reference TRBV11-2 and TRBJ1-2, the full variable domain is EAGVAQSPRYKIIEKRQSVAFWCNPISGHATLYWYQQILGQGPKLLIQFQNNGVVDDSQLPKDRFSAERLKGVDSTLKIQPAKLEDSAVYLCASSLEAVSYGYTFGSGTRLTVV.

The chain couples TRBV6-5 to TRBJ2-7; D might be TRBD2 (6 bases). The CDR3 runs to 15 residues. Per the germline V gene, CDR1 is MNHEY and CDR2 is SVGAGI. V lost 0 bases to trimming and J lost 1 base, with 10 bases between them. The CDR3 protein is CASSYSRDFSYEQYF. CDR3 sequence (DNA): TGTGCCAGCAGTTACTCCCGGGACTTTTCCTACGAGCAGTACTTC.